The rows below give T cell receptor beta chains drawn from one sample of a study of blood T cell repertoires in COVID-19. TCRdb keeps only in-frame clones here, not all; method: immunoSEQ multiplex PCR. The sample yields under 200,000 clones, roughly 83% seen once. Sample: peripheral blood. All receptors come from a woman between 55 and 75 years old with acute or convalescent COVID-19. CDR3s include the opening cysteine and the closing phenylalanine or tryptophan. D genes are given only for firm matches. Part of the rows lack a size; the others show once, few, many or a class for expanded clones.

abundance	v_gene	d_gene	j_gene	CDR3nt	CDR3aa
NA	TRBV7-9	NA	TRBJ1-1	TGTGCCAGCAGCTTAGCGCTGGGGGGTACTGAAGCTTTCTTT	CASSLALGGTEAFF
NA	TRBV5-5	TRBD1	TRBJ2-7	TGTGCCAGCAGCTTCGCGGACAGGGGGCAATGGGAGCAGTACTTC	CASSFADRGQWEQYF
few	TRBV29-1	TRBD1	TRBJ1-4	TGCAGCGTTTCCGGAGACAGGGGGGAAAAGGAAAAACTGTTTTTT	CSVSGDRGEKEKLFF
many	TRBV6-4	TRBD2	TRBJ2-2	TGTGCCAGCAGTGCTGAGACTAGCGGGGCGAACACCGGGGAGCTGTTTTTT	CASSAETSGANTGELFF
NA	TRBV4-2	NA	TRBJ2-3	TGTGCCAGCAGCCAAGATATTGATACGCAGTATTTT	CASSQDIDTQYF
NA	TRBV5-8	TRBD1	TRBJ1-5	TGTGCCAGCAGCTGGACAGGGACCCCTCAGGGCAATCAGCCCCAGCATTTT	CASSWTGTPQGNQPQHF
NA	TRBV4-1	TRBD1	TRBJ2-2	TGCGCCAGCGCCAGGGGGTTGAACACCGGGGAGCTGTTTTTT	CASARGLNTGELFF
NA	TRBV19	NA	TRBJ1-1	TGTGCCAGTAGTCCGATTGGGAGTGGCAGACTGGACACTGAAGCTTTCTTT	CASSPIGSGRLDTEAFF
NA	TRBV21-1	NA	TRBJ2-3	TGTGCCAGCAGCAACGAGGGAGGGGGCACAGATACGCAGTATTTT	CASSNEGGGTDTQYF
NA	TRBV5-4	TRBD2	TRBJ2-5	TGTGCCAGCAGCTATAGCGGGGGGGAAGAGACCCAGTACTTC	CASSYSGGEETQYF
NA	TRBV19	NA	TRBJ2-1	TGTGCCAGTAAACCTCTCTGGACAGCCCACAATGAGCAGTTCTTC	CASKPLWTAHNEQFF
NA	TRBV2	TRBD2	TRBJ2-3	TGTGCCAGCAGGGGACTCACCTCTAGCGGGGGGATAGCGTGGACGCAGTATTTT	CASRGLTSSGGIAWTQYF
few	TRBV5-1	NA	TRBJ2-7	TGCGCCAGCAGCTTGGCCAGGCTTGATACGGTCAGAGTGTCCTACGAGCAGTACTTC	CASSLARLDTVRVSYEQYF
few	TRBV5-4	TRBD2	TRBJ2-1	TGTGCCAGCAGCGTCGGGACTAGCGGGGAGCAGTTCTTC	CASSVGTSGEQFF
once	TRBV10-1	TRBD2	TRBJ2-3	TGCGCCAGCAGTGGCGGGGAGGGCTTCAAAGATACGCAGTATTTT	CASSGGEGFKDTQYF
NA	TRBV18	TRBD1	TRBJ2-2	TGTGCCAGCTCACCCCCGGGACAGGGGGCAGCCGGGGAGCTGTTTTTT	CASSPPGQGAAGELFF
NA	TRBV7-6	NA	TRBJ2-5	TGTGCCAGCAGCTTAGCCCAGGGCGTAAAGACCCAGTACTTC	CASSLAQGVKTQYF
NA	TRBV28	TRBD1	TRBJ2-3	TGTGCCAGCAGTTACCGACAGGGCCTCACAGATACGCAGTATTTT	CASSYRQGLTDTQYF
NA	TRBV6-1	NA	TRBJ1-2	TGTGCCAGCAGTGAGACGGGTGCCCCTAACTATGGCTACACCTTC	CASSETGAPNYGYTF
few	TRBV29-1	TRBD1	TRBJ1-2	TGCAGCGGCCAACAGGGGGATGGCTACACCTTC	CSGQQGDGYTF
NA	TRBV4-3	TRBD1	TRBJ1-1	TGCGCCAGCAGCCAAGATAGGACAGGGTTAAGGGAAGCTTTCTTT	CASSQDRTGLREAFF
NA	TRBV27	TRBD2	TRBJ2-7	TGTGCCAGCAGTGGGCGGGACGGGAGGTCTCGGTACGAGCAGTACTTC	CASSGRDGRSRYEQYF
NA	TRBV7-2	TRBD1	TRBJ1-4	TGTGCCAGCAGCGTGGGACAGCTTAATGAAAAACTGTTTTTT	CASSVGQLNEKLFF
NA	TRBV6-9	NA	TRBJ1-5	TGTGCCAGCAGTTCCCGCGGGAGGGCTGACAATCAGCCCCAGCATTTT	CASSSRGRADNQPQHF
NA	TRBV5-1	TRBD1	TRBJ1-5	TGCGCCAGCAGCTTGGATCAGGGGGCTTCTCAGCCCCAGCATTTT	CASSLDQGASQPQHF
NA	TRBV9	NA	TRBJ1-3	TGTGCCAGCAGCGTTGGGACTTCTGGAAACACCATATATTTT	CASSVGTSGNTIYF
once	TRBV6-2/TRBV6-3	TRBD2	TRBJ2-5	TGTGCCAGCAGTTACACCTGGACTAGCAAAGAGACCCAGTACTTC	CASSYTWTSKETQYF
NA	TRBV5-6	NA	TRBJ1-1	TGTGCCAGCAGCCTAACAGTCGAAAACACTGAAGCTTTCTTT	CASSLTVENTEAFF
NA	TRBV7-9	NA	TRBJ1-4	TGTGCCAGCAGCTTAGCGCTGGGCAATTCGGGAGAAAAACTGTTTTTT	CASSLALGNSGEKLFF
NA	TRBV6-2/TRBV6-3	TRBD1	TRBJ2-7	TGTGCCAGCAGTGACAGGACAGGTGCCTACGAGCAGTACTTC	CASSDRTGAYEQYF
NA	TRBV7-2	NA	TRBJ1-4	TGTGCCAGCAGCCGGGGGTCAACTAATGAAAAACTGTTTTTT	CASSRGSTNEKLFF